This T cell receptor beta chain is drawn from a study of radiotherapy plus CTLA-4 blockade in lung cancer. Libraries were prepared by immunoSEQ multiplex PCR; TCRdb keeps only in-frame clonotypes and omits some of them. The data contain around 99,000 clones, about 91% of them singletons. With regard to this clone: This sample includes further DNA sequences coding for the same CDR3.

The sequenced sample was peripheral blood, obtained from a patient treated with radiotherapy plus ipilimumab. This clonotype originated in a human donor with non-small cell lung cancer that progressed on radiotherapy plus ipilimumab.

The CDR3 bases are TGCGCCAGCAGCTTCCTAGCGGGGGAGGATACGCAGTATTTT. Protein sequence: CASSFLAGEDTQYF. The V gene is TRBV5-1, the J gene TRBJ2-3; 10 nucleotides match TRBD2. The CDR3 has 14 residues. V gave up 2 bases and J gave up 6 bases; unmatched junction bases: 3. CDR1 is SGHRS and CDR2 is YFSETQ in the germline V gene.